This note documents a single T cell receptor beta chain sequence. This entry comes from a study of blood T cell repertoires in COVID-19. Overall study: Sources were T cells, B-cell-depleted T cells, or PBMCs; the material itself was cDNA or gDNA.

Measured with immunoSEQ multiplex PCR; TCRdb has only the in-frame clones, and not every one. The sample lists about 370,000 clones, around 87% seen once, with about 9.4% in the top ten. Input material: peripheral blood. The TCR originated in a woman between 25 and 40 years old with COVID-19, enrolled during active disease.

The CDR3 DNA is TGTGCCAGCAGCGTAGGTTTGCAGGGGATCGGGGAGCTGTTTTTT. As protein: CASSVGLQGIGELFF. V usage is TRBV9 and J usage is TRBJ2-2; tentative D call: TRBD1 (6 bases). The length of the CDR3 is 15 residues. The germline CDR1 and CDR2 sequences are SGDLS and YYNGEE. The germline V and J ends were trimmed by 0 bases and 7 bases, with 13 bases remaining between them.